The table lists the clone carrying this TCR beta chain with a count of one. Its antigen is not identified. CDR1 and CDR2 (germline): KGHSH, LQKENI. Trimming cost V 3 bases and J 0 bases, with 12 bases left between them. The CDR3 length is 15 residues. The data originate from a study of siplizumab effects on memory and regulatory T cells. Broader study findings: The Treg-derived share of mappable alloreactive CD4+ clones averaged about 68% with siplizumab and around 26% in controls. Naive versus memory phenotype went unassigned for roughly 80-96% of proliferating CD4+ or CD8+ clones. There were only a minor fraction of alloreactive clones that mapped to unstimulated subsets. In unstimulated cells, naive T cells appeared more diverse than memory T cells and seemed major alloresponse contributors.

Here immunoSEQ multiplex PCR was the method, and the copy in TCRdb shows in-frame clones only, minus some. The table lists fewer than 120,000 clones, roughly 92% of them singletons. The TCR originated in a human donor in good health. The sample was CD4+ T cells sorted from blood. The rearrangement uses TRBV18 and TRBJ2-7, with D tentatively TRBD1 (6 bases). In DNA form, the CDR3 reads TGTGCCAGCTCACCCCCAACAGGGTACTCCTACGAGCAGTACTTC. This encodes CASSPPTGYSYEQYF.